Below are 32 T cell receptor beta chains sequenced from a single sample in a study of tumor T cells in aggressive B-cell lymphoma. Sequenced by immunoSEQ multiplex PCR; TCRdb stores in-frame clones only, minus some. The data contain about 2,000 clones, about 86% of them singletons. Sequencing was performed on tumor tissue. Receptor source: an adult with diffuse large B cell lymphoma.

This chain connects TRBV9 to TRBJ2-2; the D gene is possibly TRBD2 (5 bases). Germline values: CDR1 SGDLS, CDR2 YYNGEE. Trimming removed 1 base from V and 0 bases from J, with 13 bases in between. CDR3 length: 17 residues. CDR3 sequence reads: CASSVRRETTNTGELFF. The DNA for the CDR3 is TGTGCCAGCAGCGTACGAAGAGAGACTACGAACACCGGGGAGCTGTTTTTT. The full variable domain, its missing parts supplied by reference TRBV9 and TRBJ2-2, is DSGVTQTPKHLITATGQRVTLRCSPRSGDLSVYWYQQSLDQGLQFLIQYYNGEERAKGNILERFSAQQFPDLHSELNLSSLELGDSALYFCASSVRRETTNTGELFFGEGSRLTVL.

This chain joins TRBV9 and TRBJ1-6; D may be TRBD1 (5 bases). V was shortened by 4 bases and J by 9 bases, with 17 bases between the two germline ends. The CDR3 spans 15 residues. Per germline, CDR1 SGDLS and CDR2 YYNGEE. CDR3 DNA sequence: TGTGCCAGCAGCCCCGGCCGGGGGGTTGTTTCACCCCTCCACTTT. Translated, it gives CASSPGRGVVSPLHF. Drawing the rest from reference TRBV9 and TRBJ1-6, the complete variable domain is DSGVTQTPKHLITATGQRVTLRCSPRSGDLSVYWYQQSLDQGLQFLIQYYNGEERAKGNILERFSAQQFPDLHSELNLSSLELGDSALYFCASSPGRGVVSPLHFGNGTRLTVT.

CDR3 amino acids: CATAQIGAAYEQYF. CDR3 bases: TGTGCCACCGCTCAGATAGGGGCCGCATACGAGCAGTACTTC. The genes are TRBV28 and TRBJ2-7, with D possibly TRBD1 on 5 matching bases. Germline CDR1 MDHEN, CDR2 SYDVKM. Trimming shortened V by 10 bases and J by 4 bases, and 20 bases separated the two germline ends. The CDR3 spans 14 residues.

CDR3: CASRGEVTSPLHF. In nucleotides, the CDR3 is TGTGCCAGCAGGGGTGAGGTTACCTCACCCCTCCACTTT. This chain uses TRBV2 with TRBJ1-6, with D uncertain. Trimming stripped 6 bases from V and 10 bases from J, with 13 bases between. CDR3 length equals 13 residues. Germline lookup yields CDR1 SNHLY and CDR2 FYNNEI. Supplemented by reference TRBV2 and TRBJ1-6, the full variable domain reads EPEVTQTPSHQVTQMGQEVILRCVPISNHLYFYWYRQILGQKVEFLVSFYNNEISEKSEIFDDQFSVERPDGSNFTLKIRSTKLEDSAMYFCASRGEVTSPLHFGNGTRLTVT.

The chain recombines TRBV4-2 with TRBJ2-7; 11 bases agree with TRBD1. The germline gives CDR1 LGHNA, CDR2 YNFKEQ. Losses at the gene ends were 2 bases for V and 3 bases for J; bases not matched to a gene: 3. The CDR3 consists of 15 residues. In DNA, the CDR3 is TGTGCCAGCAGCCAAAGGGACAGGGGGAACTACGAGCAGTACTTC. It encodes CASSQRDRGNYEQYF.

The chain is built from TRBV7-6 and TRBJ1-6; D call uncertain. This CDR3 region has 13 residues. Germline assignment: CDR1 SGHVS and CDR2 FNYEAQ. Trimming removed 2 bases at V and 9 bases at J, with 8 bases between. CDR3 protein: CASSLPRGSPLHF. CDR3 in DNA: TGTGCCAGCAGCTTACCTCGGGGTTCACCCCTCCACTTT.

The V and J genes are TRBV7-2 and TRBJ2-5; 8 bases match TRBD1. The trim removed 5 bases at V and 2 bases at J, leaving 10 bases unmatched. The germline V gene has CDR1 SGHTA and CDR2 FQGNSA. This CDR3 comprises 16 residues. DNA of the CDR3: TGTGCCAGCAGCCGATGGGACAGGCCCCGACAAGAGACCCAGTACTTC. This sequence encodes CASSRWDRPRQETQYF.

The chain couples TRBV2 to TRBJ2-1; D might be TRBD2 (6 bases). V lost 5 bases to trimming and J lost 6 bases, with 17 bases between them. This CDR3 region has 15 residues. Germline CDR1 and CDR2: SNHLY and FYNNEI. The DNA of the CDR3 is TGTGCCAGCAGTAAACCTAGCGAGAGGTTCAATGAGCAGTTCTTC. It translates to CASSKPSERFNEQFF.

This clone was observed a handful of times. The gene calls are TRBV7-9 and TRBJ2-3; 7 bases are a match to TRBD2. The CDR3 has 15 amino acids. Per the germline V gene, CDR1 is SEHNR and CDR2 is FQNEAQ (reference sequence). With 2 bases clipped from V and 5 bases from J, the junction kept 7 bases outside the gene matches. The CDR3 loop reads CASSLPRGGGDTQYF. The CDR3, as DNA: TGTGCCAGCAGCTTACCGCGAGGCGGGGGAGATACGCAGTATTTT.

The V call is TRBV5-1, the J call TRBJ1-1, with D unclear. Trimming pared 4 bases from V and 4 bases from J, leaving 20 bases between. The length of the CDR3 is 16 residues. Germline V gene sequence: CDR1 SGHRS, CDR2 YFSETQ. Here the CDR3 DNA reads TGCGCCAGCAGCCTCACGGGAACCTTTGTGGGCACTGAAGCTTTCTTT. Its translation is CASSLTGTFVGTEAFF.

As concerns this clone: The same CDR3 can be traced to other DNA sequences in this sample. The rearrangement links TRBV9 to TRBJ2-2; perhaps TRBD2 as D (6 bases). This CDR3 region has 15 residues. V gave up 4 bases and J gave up 2 bases, with 12 bases separating them. Germline CDR1 SGDLS, CDR2 YYNGEE. CDR3 bases: TGTGCCAGCAGCCTTCTCGGGGGTAACACCGGGGAGCTGTTTTTT. It encodes CASSLLGGNTGELFF.

V gene TRBV7-2 combines with J gene TRBJ2-2; D is possibly TRBD2 (6 bases). CDR1 and CDR2 from the germline V gene are SGHTA and FQGNSA. This CDR3 is 14 amino acids long. V was pared by 5 bases and J by 2 bases, with 9 bases between. The CDR3 coding sequence is TGTGCCAGCAGCGCGGGGCCAAACACCGGGGAGCTGTTTTTT. Translation: CASSAGPNTGELFF.

The chain carries TRBV30 and TRBJ2-3; 7 bases are a match to TRBD2. The germline CDR1 and CDR2 sequences are GTSNPN and SVGIG (reference sequence). The CDR3 runs to 13 residues. V was clipped by 6 bases and J by 4 bases; unmatched bases: 7. CDR3 coding DNA: TGTGCCTGCCACGGGACTAACTCAGATACGCAGTATTTT. The encoded protein is CACHGTNSDTQYF.

The CDR3 nucleotides are TGTGCCAGCAGTCCCCGCCTAAATGAAAAACTGTTTTTT. Its translation is CASSPRLNEKLFF. This sequence joins TRBV7-2 and TRBJ1-4; D remains ambiguous. The germline V gene encodes CDR1 SGHTA and CDR2 FQGNSA. The CDR3 spans 13 residues. Trimming took 6 bases from V and 5 from J, leaving 10 bases between them.

This chain joins TRBV7-9 and TRBJ2-1, with TRBD2 identical over 8 bases. The CDR3 has 15 amino acids. Germline lookup yields CDR1 SEHNR and CDR2 FQNEAQ (reference sequence). The V and J ends lost 5 bases and 7 bases, in that order; junction bases with no gene match: 10. The CDR3 DNA is TGTGCCAGCAGCGCCCGGGGGGGGTGGGGGAATGAGCAGTTCTTC. This gives the protein CASSARGGWGNEQFF.

This chain joins TRBV19 and TRBJ2-1; D call uncertain. The germline gives CDR1 LNHDA, CDR2 SQIVND (reference sequence). This CDR3 has 13 residues. V lost 3 bases and J lost 5, with 8 bases in between. The CDR3 is CASSMAGDNEQFF. CDR3 nucleotides: TGTGCCAGTAGTATGGCCGGAGACAATGAGCAGTTCTTC.

Comment on this clone: Other DNA sequences in this sample translate to the same CDR3. The chain couples TRBV7-9 to TRBJ1-5; 10 positions agree with TRBD1. CDR3 size: 15 residues. J was trimmed by 2 bases and V by 3 bases; bases with no gene match: 1. The germline CDR1 and CDR2 sequences are SEHNR and FQNEAQ (reference sequence). As DNA, the CDR3 is TGTGCCAGCAGCTTGGACAGGGGGGGCAATCAGCCCCAGCATTTT. Translated, it gives CASSLDRGGNQPQHF.

In its sample, this clone was seen once. The CDR3 DNA is TGTGCCAGCACTACGCAAGAGACCCAGTACTTC. It encodes CASTTQETQYF. The rearrangement joins TRBV6-6 to TRBJ2-5; D remains unclear. V was cut by 7 bases and J by 2 bases, with 5 bases left in between. Germline V gene lookup returns CDR1 MNHNY and CDR2 SVGAGI (reference sequence). This CDR3 region has 11 residues.

V and J are TRBV4-2 and TRBJ2-2; 7 bases match TRBD1. This CDR3 comprises 16 residues. The V gene's germline CDR1 is LGHNA and CDR2 YNFKEQ. J was trimmed by 4 bases and V by 4 bases; bases with no gene match: 9. The CDR3 reads CASSRRQGRGTGELFF. The CDR3 DNA reads TGTGCCAGCAGCCGACGACAGGGCCGAGGCACCGGGGAGCTGTTTTTT.

The rearrangement uses TRBV29-1 and TRBJ2-3, with 13 bases aligning to TRBD2. Per germline, CDR1 SQVTM and CDR2 ANQGSEA. This CDR3 comprises 14 residues. J was trimmed by 5 bases and V by 6 bases; bases with no gene match: 5. CDR3 sequence (DNA): TGCAGCGTCGAGAGACTAGCGGGGGGAGATACGCAGTATTTT. Its translation: CSVERLAGGDTQYF.

The rearrangement joins TRBV4-2 to TRBJ2-5; 9 bases agree with TRBD2. J was trimmed by 4 bases and V by 0 bases; bases with no gene match: 9. CDR3 size: 17 residues. Germline V gene data show CDR1 as LGHNA and CDR2 as YNFKEQ. The CDR3 coding sequence is TGTGCCAGCAGCCAAGAAAGTAGCGGGAGAGGGGCAGAGACCCAGTACTTC. As protein: CASSQESSGRGAETQYF.

The J gene is TRBJ2-7, the V gene TRBV19, with 11 bases that match TRBD2. The junction had 5 bases not matched to a gene; V was cut back by 5 bases and J by 5 bases. The CDR3 sequence is 14 residues long. Per the germline V gene, CDR1 is LNHDA and CDR2 is SQIVND (reference sequence). The CDR3 loop is CASSSTSGSHEQYF. CDR3 bases: TGTGCCAGTAGTTCAACTAGCGGGAGCCACGAGCAGTACTTC.

This clone has just one count. The genes are TRBV13 and TRBJ2-1; the D is unclear. Deletions cut 4 bases from V and 3 bases from J, with 4 bases between. The CDR3 runs 12 residues. Germline CDR1 and CDR2: PRHDT and FYEKMQ (reference sequence). The CDR3 DNA reads as TGTGCCAGCAGCTCCGGCTACAATGAGCAGTTCTTC. Translated: CASSSGYNEQFF.

V and J are TRBV27 and TRBJ2-1; 9 positions match TRBD1. J was trimmed by 1 base and V by 6 bases; bases with no gene match: 16. Germline values: CDR1 MNHEY, CDR2 SMNVEV (reference sequence). This CDR3 has 19 amino acids. For the CDR3, the DNA is TGTGCCAGCAGGATGGGGGTGGAACCGGGACAGGGATCCTACAATGAGCAGTTCTTC. Protein sequence: CASRMGVEPGQGSYNEQFF.

Written as DNA, the CDR3 is TGTGCCAGCAGGACCGGGACAGGGGTCTCCACTGAAGCTTTCTTT. Its protein is CASRTGTGVSTEAFF. The chain carries TRBV6-5 and TRBJ1-1; 10 nucleotides match TRBD1. The CDR3 sequence is 15 residues long. Germline values: CDR1 MNHEY, CDR2 SVGAGI. V shed 6 bases, J shed 4 bases, and the junction held 8 bases outside the gene matches.

The chain recombines TRBV2 with TRBJ2-3; TRBD1 matches at 8 bases. This CDR3 has 15 amino acids. The trim removed 3 bases at V and 2 bases at J, leaving 4 bases unmatched. CDR1 is SNHLY and CDR2 is FYNNEI in the germline V gene. CDR3 sequence reads: CASSDPGQVTDTQYF. The CDR3 region has the DNA TGTGCCAGCAGTGATCCGGGACAGGTCACAGATACGCAGTATTTT. The full variable domain, in which reference TRBV2 and TRBJ2-3 provide the parts outside the CDR3, is EPEVTQTPSHQVTQMGQEVILRCVPISNHLYFYWYRQILGQKVEFLVSFYNNEISEKSEIFDDQFSVERPDGSNFTLKIRSTKLEDSAMYFCASSDPGQVTDTQYFGPGTRLTVL.

The chain uses TRBV18 and TRBJ2-3, with TRBD1 matching over 7 bases. V shed 1 base, J shed 4 bases, and the junction held 8 bases outside the gene matches. This CDR3 spans 16 amino acids. CDR1 KGHSH and CDR2 LQKENI come from the germline V gene. The DNA for the CDR3 is TGTGCCAGCTCACCACAGTCGACAGGGTCGTCAGATACGCAGTATTTT. Protein sequence: CASSPQSTGSSDTQYF.

The chain combines TRBV10-3 with TRBJ2-1, with D tentatively TRBD1 (7 bases). Germline V lookup: CDR1 ENHRY, CDR2 SYGVKD. Trimming removed 10 bases from V and 7 bases from J, with 14 bases in between. This CDR3 region has 12 residues. The CDR3 sequence: CARGDRPNEQFF. CDR3 sequence (DNA): TGTGCCAGGGGGGACAGACCGAATGAGCAGTTCTTC.

As regards this clone: The same CDR3 arises from other DNA sequences in this sample as well. The gene calls are TRBV7-9 and TRBJ1-2, with TRBD1 as a possible D gene (5 bases). The CDR3 loop spans 15 amino acids. Germline assignment: CDR1 SEHNR and CDR2 FQNEAQ (reference sequence). The ends were cut back, 2 bases at V and 3 bases at J, with 13 bases in the middle. The CDR3 sequence is CASSLRQGADYGYTF. CDR3 coding DNA: TGTGCCAGCAGCTTAAGACAAGGGGCGGACTATGGCTACACCTTC.

This clone was found once. V is TRBV6-5 and J is TRBJ2-7, with TRBD1 matching over 11 bases. J gave up 4 bases and V 0 bases, and 5 bases lay outside the gene matches. CDR1 and CDR2 from the germline V gene are MNHEY and SVGAGI. CDR3 size: 16 residues. CDR3 sequence: CASSYSWTGGPYEQYF. CDR3 DNA: TGTGCCAGCAGTTACTCGTGGACAGGGGGCCCGTACGAGCAGTACTTC.

This sequence joins TRBV5-1 and TRBJ2-5, with 8 bases identical to TRBD1. The CDR3 contains 13 residues. V trimming: 3 bases; J trimming: 4 bases; junction bases outside the gene matches: 2. Germline values: CDR1 SGHRS, CDR2 YFSETQ. CDR3 region: CASSSGQGETQYF. CDR3 bases: TGCGCCAGCAGCTCTGGACAGGGAGAGACCCAGTACTTC.

This clone appeared a few times. This chain joins TRBV6-6 and TRBJ1-2, with D possibly matching TRBD1 (5 bases). V dropped 7 bases and J dropped 6 bases, with 12 bases sitting between them. The V gene's germline CDR1 is MNHNY and CDR2 SVGAGI (reference sequence). The CDR3 is made up of 12 amino acids. The CDR3 is CASKKGEDGYTF. The CDR3 region has the DNA TGTGCCAGCAAAAAAGGGGAGGATGGCTACACCTTC.